The next 5 T cell receptor beta chains were all read from a single sample in a study of TIL therapy for anti-PD-1-resistant metastatic lung cancer (dated by TCRdb to about 2021). The sample's time point label, decoded: pre-treatment sample, taken before nivolumab and TIL therapy. Using bias-controlled multiplex PCR with the immunoSEQ v3 hsTCRB kit, the TCR beta CDR3 regions were amplified from genomic DNA. TCRdb's version of the immuneACCESS table is confined to in-frame rearrangements and falls short of the full clone set. An unresolved V gene accounts for under half of the shortfall where checked; the remainder is of unknown origin. This sample is represented by some 60,000 clones; 55% to 75% of them were singletons. The top ten clonotypes cover 6.6% of the sample. The sequencing used blood, collected at baseline. These receptors were collected from a person between 25 and 80 years old with non-small cell lung cancer.

This clone was counted only a few times. V gene TRBV11-2 combines with J gene TRBJ2-7; possible D gene TRBD2, 6 bases. This CDR3 has 15 residues. V was pared by 1 base and J by 1 base, with 11 bases between. Germline V gene lookup returns CDR1 SGHAT and CDR2 FQNNGV. The CDR3 coding sequence is TGTGCCAGCAGCTTAGCCCCGGGACTGTCCTACGAGCAGTACTTC. Protein: CASSLAPGLSYEQYF.

The chain couples TRBV30 to TRBJ2-1; TRBD2 agrees at 10 bases. The CDR3 spans 13 residues. The V and J ends lost 3 bases and 9 bases, in that order; junction bases with no gene match: 5. Germline CDR1 reads GTSNPN; CDR2 reads SVGIG (reference sequence). The chain's CDR3 is CAWSQRGGFEQFF. The DNA of the CDR3 is TGTGCCTGGAGCCAGCGGGGGGGCTTTGAGCAGTTCTTC.

This clone was seen a few times. This chain uses TRBV14 with TRBJ2-7; D is undetermined. The V end lost 4 bases, the J end lost 2 bases, and 3 bases lay between the germline ends. CDR3 length equals 11 residues. CDR1 is SGHDN, CDR2 FVKESK, per germline. In DNA form, the CDR3 reads TGTGCCAGCAGCCTTGCCTACGAGCAGTACTTC. Translated, it gives CASSLAYEQYF.

The gene calls are TRBV18 and TRBJ2-5; 9 nucleotides match TRBD2. The V and J ends lost 5 bases and 9 bases, in that order; junction bases with no gene match: 13. Germline loops: CDR1 KGHSH, CDR2 LQKENI. CDR3 size: 15 residues. For the CDR3, the DNA is TGTGCCAGCTCAGACGGGATGGCTAGCGGGACCTCCCAGTACTTC. Translated, it gives CASSDGMASGTSQYF.

The chain employs TRBV20-1 and TRBJ2-3; unclear D gene. CDR1 is DFQATT, CDR2 SNEGSKA, per germline (reference sequence). V lost 1 base and J lost 5, with 4 bases in between. There are 11 residues in the CDR3. Here the CDR3 DNA reads TGCAGTGCTAGAGTGGTAGATACGCAGTATTTT. Translated: CSARVVDTQYF.